The 11 T cell receptor beta chains presented below share a single source sample, sequenced in a study of blood T cell repertoires in COVID-19. Repertoires were generated with immunoSEQ multiplex PCR, while TCRdb's copy carries only in-frame clones and drops some. This table has around 320,000 clones, roughly 87% appearing once. Sequenced sample: peripheral blood. These receptors all stem from a man aged 18-30 years with active or convalescent COVID-19.

The genes are TRBV9 and TRBJ1-2; 7 bases match TRBD1. This CDR3 contains 15 residues. CDR1 and CDR2 from the germline V gene are SGDLS and YYNGEE. Germline trimming cut 4 bases from V and 5 bases from J; bases unmatched to any gene: 11. CDR3 bases: TGTGCCAGCAGCCCAGCCCCAGGACAGGCTTATGGCTACACCTTC. It encodes CASSPAPGQAYGYTF.

The rearrangement joins TRBV9 to TRBJ2-7, with 7 bases matching TRBD1. The CDR3 is 14 residues long. V lost 1 base and J lost 2; bases outside the gene matches: 3. Germline assignment: CDR1 SGDLS and CDR2 YYNGEE. The CDR3 region is CASSVQQGPYEQYF. CDR3 sequence (DNA): TGTGCCAGCAGCGTACAACAGGGGCCCTACGAGCAGTACTTC.

The CDR3, as DNA: TGTGCCAGCAGCTTCGTCGGGACAGGGTATTCACCCCTCCACTTT. Translation gives CASSFVGTGYSPLHF. V gene TRBV5-8 combines with J gene TRBJ1-6; 9 positions match TRBD1. The CDR3 totals 15 residues. Germline trimming cut 2 bases from V and 8 bases from J; bases unmatched to any gene: 5. Per germline, CDR1 SGHTS and CDR2 YDEGEE. The whole variable domain, remainder taken from reference TRBV5-8 and TRBJ1-6, is EAGVTQSPTHLIKTRGQQATLRCSPISGHTSVYWYQQALGLGLQFLLWYDEGEERNRGNFPPRFSGRQFPNYSSELNVNALELEDSALYLCASSFVGTGYSPLHFGNGTRLTVT.

The chain couples TRBV4-2 to TRBJ2-1, with D perhaps TRBD1 (5 bases). The CDR3 extends over 17 amino acids. V lost 0 bases, J lost 3 bases, and 15 bases lay in between. Per germline, CDR1 LGHNA and CDR2 YNFKEQ. The CDR3 region has the DNA TGTGCCAGCAGCCAAGACTTAAGGGGCCTTTACTACAATGAGCAGTTCTTC. It encodes CASSQDLRGLYYNEQFF.

V and J are TRBV27 and TRBJ2-2; D perhaps matches TRBD2 (6 bases). The CDR3 contains 14 residues. Trimming cost V 0 bases and J 4 bases, with 6 bases left between them. Germline lookup yields CDR1 MNHEY and CDR2 SMNVEV (reference sequence). The CDR3 coding sequence is TGTGCCAGCAGTTTATCGGAGGGCACCGGGGAGCTGTTTTTT. This codes for CASSLSEGTGELFF.

The table lists this clone with a count of one. This chain links TRBV5-6 with TRBJ1-2; D perhaps matches TRBD1 (6 bases). V dropped 1 base and J dropped 2 bases, with 9 bases sitting between them. This CDR3 is 14 amino acids long. Germline CDR1 is SGHDT and CDR2 is YYEEEE. DNA of the CDR3: TGTGCCAGCAGCTTGCGGACAGTCAACTATGGCTACACCTTC. Amino acid sequence: CASSLRTVNYGYTF.

The V gene is TRBV5-1, the J gene TRBJ1-1; 7 bases agree with TRBD1. V shed 0 bases, J shed 1 base, and the junction held 3 bases outside the gene matches. The germline V gene has CDR1 SGHRS and CDR2 YFSETQ. This CDR3 has 15 amino acids. CDR3 sequence: CASSLGRGPNTEAFF. The CDR3, as DNA: TGCGCCAGCAGCTTGGGTAGGGGGCCGAACACTGAAGCTTTCTTT.

The gene calls are TRBV15 and TRBJ2-7; the match to TRBD1 covers 7 bases. The CDR3 length is 15 residues. Trimming cost V 3 bases and J 4 bases; bases outside gene matches: 9. The V gene's germline CDR1 is LNHNV and CDR2 YYDKDF (reference sequence). As DNA, the CDR3 is TGTGCCACCAGCAGCGGGACAGCGATTGAGTACGAGCAGTACTTC. Its protein is CATSSGTAIEYEQYF.

The chain recombines TRBV12-5 with TRBJ1-4, with 8 bases fitting TRBD1. In germline, CDR1 is LGHNT, CDR2 FRNRAP. The length of the CDR3 is 15 residues. V lost 5 bases, J lost 7 bases, and 9 bases stayed unmatched. For the CDR3, the DNA is TGTGCTAGTGGTCAAACGACAGGGGCTAGTGAAAAACTGTTTTTT. Translation: CASGQTTGASEKLFF. Together with reference TRBV12-5 and TRBJ1-4, the CDR3 gives the full variable domain: DARVTQTPRHKVTEMGQEVTMRCQPILGHNTVFWYRQTMMQGLELLAYFRNRAPLDDSGMPKDRFSAEMPDATLATLKIQPSEPRDSAVYFCASGQTTGASEKLFFGSGTQLSVL.

This clone has only a few counts. The chain combines TRBV5-1 with TRBJ1-1; 9 bases are a match to TRBD1. V lost 4 bases and J lost 2; bases outside the gene matches: 3. Germline CDR1 and CDR2: SGHRS and YFSETQ. The length of the CDR3 is 14 residues. CDR3 amino acids: CASSPTGGNTEAFF. The DNA for the CDR3 is TGCGCCAGCAGCCCGACAGGGGGAAACACTGAAGCTTTCTTT.

V is TRBV5-1 and J is TRBJ1-2, with 10 positions matching TRBD1. J lost 6 bases, V lost 3 bases, and 5 bases had no gene match. This CDR3 contains 14 residues. In germline, CDR1 is SGHRS, CDR2 YFSETQ. The CDR3 DNA follows: TGCGCCAGCAGCTCTACAGGGACAGGGGATGGCTACACCTTC. Its protein is CASSSTGTGDGYTF.